Each of the 17 T cell receptor beta chains below was sequenced from the same sample in a study of shared clonotypes between healthy human individuals. Repertoires were generated with immunoSEQ multiplex PCR, while TCRdb's copy carries only in-frame clones and drops some. Of a few million clones listed, more than 90% are singletons. Sequencing was done on a sample of naive CD4+ T cells sorted from blood. Subset in this sample: CD45RA+ positively selected. All receptors come from a man aged 18 to 29 in good health.

The chain couples TRBV4-2 to TRBJ2-7; D possibly corresponds to TRBD2 (5 bases). This CDR3 has 16 amino acids. The V gene lost 4 bases and the J gene lost 7 bases, with 23 bases spanning the gap. Germline V gene sequence: CDR1 LGHNA, CDR2 YNFKEQ. Written as DNA, the CDR3 is TGTGCCAGCAGCCCCCCGTCGGGCAGCCTCCCGGGGGAGCAGTACTTC. Translation: CASSPPSGSLPGEQYF.

The V and J genes are TRBV7-9 and TRBJ2-2, with 9 bases aligning to TRBD2. The V gene's germline CDR1 is SEHNR and CDR2 FQNEAQ (reference sequence). J gave up 1 base and V 10 bases, and 7 bases lay outside the gene matches. The CDR3 runs 15 residues. CDR3 sequence reads: CAMPTTSGNTGELFF. CDR3 sequence (DNA): TGTGCCATGCCTACGACTAGCGGGAACACCGGGGAGCTGTTTTTT.

The V gene is TRBV11-1, the J gene TRBJ2-3; 7 bases align to TRBD2. V was pared by 7 bases and J by 6 bases, with 10 bases of the junction left unmatched. Germline lookup yields CDR1 SGHAT and CDR2 FQDESV (reference sequence). This CDR3 has 14 amino acids. CDR3 sequence: CASTNFGGGDTQYF. The CDR3 nucleotides are TGTGCCAGCACCAACTTTGGGGGAGGGGATACGCAGTATTTT.

This clone showed up just once. The chain joins TRBV5-1 to TRBJ1-1; D not resolved. Germline loops: CDR1 SGHRS, CDR2 YFSETQ. The CDR3 extends over 14 amino acids. The V gene lost 5 bases and the J gene lost 4 bases, with 15 bases spanning the gap. The CDR3 here is CASRVPGTTTEAFF. Here the CDR3 DNA reads TGCGCCAGCAGAGTTCCAGGAACCACCACTGAAGCTTTCTTT.

The genes are TRBV2 and TRBJ2-1, with no clear D. There are 14 residues in the CDR3. Per the germline V gene, CDR1 is SNHLY and CDR2 is FYNNEI. V was trimmed by 4 bases and J by 7 bases, leaving 14 bases between them. In DNA, the CDR3 is TGTGCCAGCAGTGGGACGGTGGGGATAAATGAGCAGTTCTTC. Amino acids: CASSGTVGINEQFF.

The gene calls are TRBV27 and TRBJ2-1; the D gene is possibly TRBD1 (6 bases). V was clipped by 6 bases and J by 3 bases, with 12 bases between them. The length of the CDR3 is 14 residues. CDR1 and CDR2 from the germline V gene are MNHEY and SMNVEV (reference sequence). The CDR3 region is CASSNRGSYNEQFF. The DNA of the CDR3 is TGTGCCAGCAGCAATAGGGGGAGCTACAATGAGCAGTTCTTC.

The chain recombines TRBV5-1 with TRBJ1-4, with D possibly being TRBD1 (6 bases). The germline V gene has CDR1 SGHRS and CDR2 YFSETQ. Trimming cost V 3 bases and J 4 bases, with 16 bases left between them. The CDR3 has 16 amino acids. For the CDR3, the DNA is TGCGCCAGCAGCTCCCAGGGACAAGAGATTAATGAAAAACTGTTTTTT. Its translation is CASSSQGQEINEKLFF.

V is TRBV10-3 and J is TRBJ1-2, with D unresolved. V was clipped by 2 bases and J by 2 bases, with 9 bases between them. Germline lookup yields CDR1 ENHRY and CDR2 SYGVKD. The CDR3 length is 14 residues. CDR3 DNA: TGTGCCATCAGTGAGGGCCGTGTCAACTATGGCTACACCTTC. It specifies CAISEGRVNYGYTF.

The chain joins TRBV11-2 to TRBJ2-5; D gene unclear. Germline CDR1 and CDR2: SGHAT and FQNNGV. V was trimmed by 1 base and J by 4 bases, leaving 13 bases between them. CDR3 length equals 15 residues. In DNA, the CDR3 is TGTGCCAGCAGCTTAGCGGCCCGCCGTATAGAGACCCAGTACTTC. The encoded protein is CASSLAARRIETQYF. The full variable domain, completed using reference TRBV11-2 and TRBJ2-5, is EAGVAQSPRYKIIEKRQSVAFWCNPISGHATLYWYQQILGQGPKLLIQFQNNGVVDDSQLPKDRFSAERLKGVDSTLKIQPAKLEDSAVYLCASSLAARRIETQYFGPGTRLLVL.

A single count supports this clone. The chain is built from TRBV6-6 and TRBJ2-1; tentatively, D is TRBD2 (6 bases). Trimming took off 10 bases at V and 0 bases at J, with 16 bases between the two ends. The CDR3 sequence is 15 residues long. Germline CDR1 MNHNY, CDR2 SVGAGI (reference sequence). DNA for the CDR3: TGTGCCACCAAGGGAGCGGGCAGCTCCTACAATGAGCAGTTCTTC. It translates to CATKGAGSSYNEQFF.

The chain combines TRBV7-9 with TRBJ2-3; 10 bases are shared with TRBD2. Trimming removed 2 bases from V and 1 base from J; junction bases left unmatched: 9. Germline values: CDR1 SEHNR, CDR2 FQNEAQ (reference sequence). The CDR3 covers 18 residues. CDR3 DNA sequence: TGTGCCAGCAGCTTAATCGCTAGCGGGAGTGGGGGCACAGATACGCAGTATTTT. Its translation: CASSLIASGSGGTDTQYF.

This chain joins TRBV5-6 and TRBJ2-1; TRBD2 matches at 10 bases. J lost 8 bases, V lost 4 bases, and 6 bases had no gene match. CDR3 length: 14 amino acids. Germline assignment: CDR1 SGHDT and CDR2 YYEEEE. The CDR3 is CASSRPSGSYEQFF. The CDR3 DNA follows: TGTGCCAGCAGCCGGCCTAGCGGGAGTTATGAGCAGTTCTTC.

With respect to this clone: This specimen includes other DNA sequences encoding the same CDR3. The V gene is TRBV9, the J gene TRBJ2-3, with D maybe TRBD1 (5 bases). V lost 0 bases, J lost 3 bases, and 5 bases lay in between. The CDR3 is 13 amino acids. CDR1 and CDR2 (germline): SGDLS, YYNGEE. The CDR3 DNA reads as TGTGCCAGCAGCGTAGAGGGGACAGATACGCAGTATTTT. Translation: CASSVEGTDTQYF.

A note on this clone: Other nucleotide sequences in the sample specify the same CDR3. The chain combines TRBV6-6 with TRBJ1-2; D not certain. CDR3 length: 13 residues. Germline lookup yields CDR1 MNHNY and CDR2 SVGAGI (reference sequence). V dropped 0 bases and J dropped 7 bases, with 9 bases sitting between them. The CDR3 region has the DNA TGTGCCAGCAGTTACTCGACTGGCGGTGGCTACACCTTC. As protein: CASSYSTGGGYTF.

V and J are TRBV10-2 and TRBJ2-1; the match to TRBD2 covers 10 bases. In germline, CDR1 is WSHSY, CDR2 SAAADI. CDR3 length: 13 amino acids. The V segment lost 3 bases and the J segment 14 bases; nucleotides outside the gene matches: 7. This chain's CDR3 is CASSDALAGGEFF. The CDR3, as DNA: TGCGCCAGCAGTGACGCTTTAGCGGGGGGCGAGTTCTTC.

The V and J genes are TRBV30 and TRBJ1-5; D is unclear. Germline CDR1 GTSNPN, CDR2 SVGIG (reference sequence). CDR3 length equals 13 residues. The ends were cut back, 3 bases at V and 3 bases at J, with 9 bases in the middle. This CDR3 is CAWSGSVNQPQHF. The CDR3 nucleotides read TGTGCCTGGAGCGGTTCAGTCAATCAGCCCCAGCATTTT.

The rearrangement links TRBV11-2 to TRBJ2-7; D is perhaps TRBD1 or TRBD2 (5 bases each). Germline V lookup: CDR1 SGHAT, CDR2 FQNNGV. V lost 8 bases and J lost 2, with 7 bases in between. This CDR3 has 11 amino acids. The CDR3 DNA reads TGTGCCAGCTCGGGGCCCTACGAGCAGTACTTC. This encodes CASSGPYEQYF.